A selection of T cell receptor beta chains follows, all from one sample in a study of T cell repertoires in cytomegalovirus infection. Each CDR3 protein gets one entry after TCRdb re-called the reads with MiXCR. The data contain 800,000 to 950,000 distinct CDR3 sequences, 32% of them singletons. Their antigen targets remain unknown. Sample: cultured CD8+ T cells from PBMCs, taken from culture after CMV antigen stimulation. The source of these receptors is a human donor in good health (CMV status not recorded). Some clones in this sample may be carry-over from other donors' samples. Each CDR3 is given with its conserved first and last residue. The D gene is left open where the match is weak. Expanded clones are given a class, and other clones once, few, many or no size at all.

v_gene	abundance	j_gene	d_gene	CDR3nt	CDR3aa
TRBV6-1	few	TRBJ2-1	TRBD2	TGTGCCAGCAGTGCCCGGAAGGGAGGGAATGAGCAGTTCTTC	CASSARKGGNEQFF
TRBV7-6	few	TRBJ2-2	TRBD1	TGTGCCAGCAGCCTTCGACAGGGCCGGGAGCTGTTTTTT	CASSLRQGRELFF
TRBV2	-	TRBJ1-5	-	TGTGCCAGCAGTGAGGAGGGGGAAGAACCCCAGCATTTT	CASSEEGEEPQHF
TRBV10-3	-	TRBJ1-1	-	TGTGCCATCAGTGAGACGACCGTTGGGGCCACTGAAGCTTTCTTT	CAISETTVGATEAFF
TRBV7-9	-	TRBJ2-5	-	TGTGCCAGCAGCACCCAGGACAGAGGGACGGAGACCCAGTACTTC	CASSTQDRGTETQYF
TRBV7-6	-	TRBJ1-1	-	TGTGCCAGCAGCTTAGCGCGGAAACTAAGTAGTGACACTGAAGCTTTCTTT	CASSLARKLSSDTEAFF
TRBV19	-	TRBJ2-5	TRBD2	TGTGCCAGTAGCAACTCGGCTAGCGGAAGAGAGACCCAGTACTTC	CASSNSASGRETQYF
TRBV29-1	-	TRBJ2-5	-	TGCAGCGCACAATTCTGGGAGACCCAGTACTTC	CSAQFWETQYF
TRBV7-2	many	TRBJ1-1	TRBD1	TGTGCCAGCAGCTTGAATGCGGGACAGGGAGCTTTCTTT	CASSLNAGQGAFF
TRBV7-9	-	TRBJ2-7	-	TGTGCCAGCTCGAGCAGAGGCGAGCAGTACTTC	CASSSRGEQYF
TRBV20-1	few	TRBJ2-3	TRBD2	TGCAGTGCTAGTCGGACTAGCGGGAGCACAGATACGCAGTATTTT	CSASRTSGSTDTQYF
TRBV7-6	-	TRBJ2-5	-	TGTGCCAGCAGCCCGGGCGACAGTGAAGAGACCCAGTACTTC	CASSPGDSEETQYF
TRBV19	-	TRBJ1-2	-	TGTGCCAGTAGTAACCCGTATGGGACGGATGATATTTATGGCTACACCTTC	CASSNPYGTDDIYGYTF
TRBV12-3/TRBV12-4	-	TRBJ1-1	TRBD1	TGTGCCAGCAAGCGACAGGGTGGGCGCACTGAAGCTTTCTTT	CASKRQGGRTEAFF
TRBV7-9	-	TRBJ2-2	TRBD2	TGTGCCAGCGGACTAGCGGGGGGGACCGGGGAGCTGTTTTTT	CASGLAGGTGELFF
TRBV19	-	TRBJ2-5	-	TGTGCCAGTAGTATAGTCCCCCTCGGGGTATCGTCACAAGAGACCCAGTACTTC	CASSIVPLGVSSQETQYF
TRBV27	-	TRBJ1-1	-	TGTGCCAGCAGTCCGCCCACACCGAGATTGAACACTGAAGCTTTCTTT	CASSPPTPRLNTEAFF
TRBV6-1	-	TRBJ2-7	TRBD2	TGTGCCAGCATGGAGGGAGGGCCATTCCCGCTTGAGCAGTACTTC	CASMEGGPFPLEQYF
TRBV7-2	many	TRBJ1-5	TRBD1	TGTGCCAGCAGCTTCACAGGGGGCTTTGACGGCAATCAGCCCCAGCATTTT	CASSFTGGFDGNQPQHF
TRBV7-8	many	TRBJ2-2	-	TGTGCCAGCAGCTTATACAGGGCGCTCTCCTTAAACACCGGGGAGCTGTTTTTT	CASSLYRALSLNTGELFF
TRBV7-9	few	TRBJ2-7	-	TGTGCCAGCAGCCAACATTGGGGCGAGCAGTACTTC	CASSQHWGEQYF
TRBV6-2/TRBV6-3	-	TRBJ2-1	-	TGTGCCAGCAGTTTACTAGACAATGAGCAGTTCTTC	CASSLLDNEQFF
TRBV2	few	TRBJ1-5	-	TGTGCCAGCAGTGAGGAAGGGGGAAGATTTCAGCCCCAGCATTTT	CASSEEGGRFQPQHF
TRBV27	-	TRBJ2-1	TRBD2	TGTGCCAGCAGTTTTCCGGGGGGGTGGGAGCAGTTCTTC	CASSFPGGWEQFF
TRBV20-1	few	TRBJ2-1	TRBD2	TGCAGTGCGCCCGGGACTAGTTACCAGATTAGCTCCTACAATGAGCAGTTCTTC	CSAPGTSYQISSYNEQFF
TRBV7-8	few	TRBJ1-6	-	TGTGCCAGCAGCTTACAGTATAATTCACCCCTCCACTTT	CASSLQYNSPLHF
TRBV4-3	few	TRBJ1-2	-	TGCGCCAGCAGCACTCGTCAGCCGGAGGTCCCTGCGGACTATGGCTACACCTTC	CASSTRQPEVPADYGYTF
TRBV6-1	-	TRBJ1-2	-	TGTGCCAGCAGTTACAGGCCCCCCTTAGAACAAACCCGGGACTATGGCTACACCTTC	CASSYRPPLEQTRDYGYTF
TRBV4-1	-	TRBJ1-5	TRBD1	TGCGCCAGCAGCCACGGGACAGCCCTATATAGCAATCAGCCCCAGCATTTT	CASSHGTALYSNQPQHF
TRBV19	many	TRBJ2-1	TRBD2	TGTGCCAGCAGTATTAGCGGGGGGGGCTACAATGAGCAGTTCTTC	CASSISGGGYNEQFF
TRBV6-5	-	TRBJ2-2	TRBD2	TGTGCCAGCAGTTTGGGGAGGGTGGGGAACACCGGGGAGCTGTTTTTT	CASSLGRVGNTGELFF
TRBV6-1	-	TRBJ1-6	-	TGTGCCAGCAGTTACTTGATTCTAACCTATAATTCACCCCTCCACTTT	CASSYLILTYNSPLHF
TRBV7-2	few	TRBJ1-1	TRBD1	TGTGCCAGCAGTCAAACCCGGGGACAGACTGAAGCTTTCTTT	CASSQTRGQTEAFF
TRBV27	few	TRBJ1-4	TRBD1	TGTGCCAGCAGCCCGCGACAGGGAAGGGCTAATGAAAAACTGTTTTTT	CASSPRQGRANEKLFF
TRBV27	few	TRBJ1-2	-	TGTGCCAGCAGTTCCGCCGGGGGGGCGTTTGATGGCTACACCTTC	CASSSAGGAFDGYTF
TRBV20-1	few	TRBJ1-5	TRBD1	TGCAGTGCTCAATCAGGGGGCCGCAATCAGCCCCAGCATTTT	CSAQSGGRNQPQHF
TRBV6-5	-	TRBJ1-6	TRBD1	TGTGCCAGCAGTTACAAGACAGGGTATAATTCACCCCTCCACTTT	CASSYKTGYNSPLHF
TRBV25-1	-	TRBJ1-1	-	TGTGCCAGCAGTGCAGGGTTGACTGAAGCTTTCTTT	CASSAGLTEAFF
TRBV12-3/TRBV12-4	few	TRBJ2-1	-	TGTGCCAGCAGTTTAGGGTGGTACAATGAGCAGTTCTTC	CASSLGWYNEQFF
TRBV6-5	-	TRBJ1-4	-	TGTGCCAGCAGTTACGGGGGGCGTAATGAAAAACTGTTTTTT	CASSYGGRNEKLFF
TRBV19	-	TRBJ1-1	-	TGTGCCAGTAGGCCGGGCCTCTTGAACCCTTACACTGAAGCTTTCTTT	CASRPGLLNPYTEAFF
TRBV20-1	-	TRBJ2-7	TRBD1	TGCAGTGCCCTACAGGGGGGCTCCTACGAGCAGTACTTC	CSALQGGSYEQYF
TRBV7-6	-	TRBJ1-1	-	TGTGCCAGCAGCCTCCAACAGGGCTCCGTGAACACTGAAGCTTTCTTT	CASSLQQGSVNTEAFF
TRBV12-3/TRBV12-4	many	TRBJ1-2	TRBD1	TGTGCCAGCAGTCCTTCCGGGACAGGGCTGTACTATGGCTACACCTTC	CASSPSGTGLYYGYTF
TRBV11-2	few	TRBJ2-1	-	TGTGCCAGCAGCTTAGATCTAGGGACACCTTACAATGAGCAGTTCTTC	CASSLDLGTPYNEQFF
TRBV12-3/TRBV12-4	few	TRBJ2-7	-	TGTGCCAGCAGTTTATCATTACGTGGGGGGCTGAGCTCCTACGAGCAGTACTTC	CASSLSLRGGLSSYEQYF
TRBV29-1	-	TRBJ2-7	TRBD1	TGCAGCGTCAGGACAGGGGACACCTACGAGCAGTACTTC	CSVRTGDTYEQYF
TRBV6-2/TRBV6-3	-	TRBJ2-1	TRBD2	TGTGCCAGCAGTTACACTCTAGCGGGGCGTGGTAATGAGCAGTTCTTC	CASSYTLAGRGNEQFF
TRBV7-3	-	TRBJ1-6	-	TGTGCCAGCAGCTTAAAGATTCCAGGACACGGCCTAAGCTCCTATAATTCACCCCTCCACTTT	CASSLKIPGHGLSSYNSPLHF
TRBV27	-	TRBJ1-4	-	TGTGCCAGCACTCGTGGAGGAGTGGGGGAAAAACTGTTTTTT	CASTRGGVGEKLFF
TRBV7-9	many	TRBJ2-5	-	TGTGCCAGCAGCTTCTCGGGGTACGAGACCCAGTACTTC	CASSFSGYETQYF
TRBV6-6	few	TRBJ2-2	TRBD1	TGTGCCAGCAGTTACTTAGGGGACAGGGCCGGGGAGCTGTTTTTT	CASSYLGDRAGELFF
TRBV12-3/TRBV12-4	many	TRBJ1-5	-	TGTGCCAGCAGTTCAGGGAATCCCCAGCATTTT	CASSSGNPQHF
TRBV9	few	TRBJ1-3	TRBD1	TGTGCCAGCAGCGGCGGGACAGGCTTTGGAAACACCATATATTTT	CASSGGTGFGNTIYF